This T cell receptor beta chain was captured in a study of regulatory dendritic cells for organ transplantation. As regards this clone: Its specificity is not known.

The CDR3 consists of 17 residues. V dropped 4 bases and J dropped 4 bases, with 23 bases sitting between them. The V gene's germline CDR1 is SGDLS and CDR2 YYNGEE. Whole-study results and caveats: Regulatory dendritic cells appeared to expand memory CD8+ clones less than mature ones.

CFSE-labeled sorted T cells met regulatory or mature dendritic cells for four to five days. Clones were sequenced by immunoSEQ multiplex PCR, and TCRdb holds only the in-frame ones, with some missing. The sample includes approximately 11,000 clones, around 92% seen only once; the top ten take approximately 0.45%. The chain couples TRBV9 to TRBJ1-2; possibly TRBD1 for D (6 bases). Sequencing was carried out using naive CD8+ T cells from blood cultured with dendritic cells. Sample subset: CD45RA+ naive T cells. This receptor was taken from a human donor in good health. The CDR3 is CASSTRDTVNLGYGYTF. As DNA, the CDR3 is TGTGCCAGCAGCACCCGGGACACGGTCAATCTAGGCTATGGCTACACCTTC.